Shown below are 28 T cell receptor beta chains from a single sample sequenced in a study of tumor and adjacent non-tumor tissue in lung cancer. A modified ARM-PCR protocol with three rounds of nested PCR amplified TCRbeta. One entry per CDR3 protein, called by TCRdb with MiXCR from the multiplex PCR reads. The sample includes 70,000 to 80,000 distinct CDR3 sequences, roughly two thirds of them seen just once. This sample's RNA came from whole unsorted tissue. Sequencing was performed on lung tumor tissue. The receptors here all came from a woman aged 40 to 49 with non-small cell lung cancer.

V gene TRBV24-1 combines with J gene TRBJ2-3, with D unresolved. Trimming shortened V by 2 bases and J by 3 bases, and 5 bases separated the two germline ends. This CDR3 spans 13 amino acids. Germline CDR1 and CDR2: KGHDR and SFDVKD. In DNA, the CDR3 is TGTGCCACCAGTGATTCGATAACAGATACGCAGTATTTT. Translating it yields CATSDSITDTQYF.

Notes on this clonotype: A read error is possible here, since a much larger clone lies one base away. The V gene is TRBV6-5, the J gene TRBJ2-5; D is ambiguous. V lost 1 base and J lost 5, with 8 bases in between. Germline-derived CDR1 and CDR2 are MNHEY and SVGAGI. The CDR3 is 13 amino acids. CDR3 DNA sequence: TGTGCCAGCAGTTACTTCATAGGGGAGACCCAGTACTTC. This codes for CASSYFIGETQYF.

On this clonotype itself: The junction does not match germline at one end; this may be a read error. This chain uses TRBV29-1 with TRBJ2-1; D tentatively fits TRBD1 or TRBD2 (5 bases each). The CDR3 consists of 13 residues. Per germline, CDR1 SQVTM and CDR2 ANQGSEA. The CDR3 region is CSVEWTLHNEQFF. CDR3 nucleotides: TGTAGCGTAGAGTGGACACTTCACAATGAGCAGTTCTTC.

This clonotype was observed many times. The rearrangement joins TRBV28 to TRBJ2-7; TRBD2 matches at 11 bases. With 6 bases clipped from V and 4 bases from J, the junction kept 11 bases outside the gene matches. The V gene's germline CDR1 is MDHEN and CDR2 SYDVKM. The CDR3 length is 16 residues. The CDR3 spells CASRPRTSGSRYEQYF. The DNA of the CDR3 is TGTGCCAGCAGACCCCGGACTAGCGGGTCGCGTTACGAGCAGTACTTC.

The V and J genes are TRBV10-2 and TRBJ2-3, with TRBD2 matching over 7 bases. Losses at the gene ends were 4 bases for V and 4 bases for J; bases not matched to a gene: 14. The CDR3 contains 17 residues. From germline, CDR1 is WSHSY and CDR2 SAAADI. CDR3 nucleotides: TGCGCCAGCAGTGTAGGAATGCAAGCGGGGAGGGCAGATACGCAGTATTTT. Translation gives CASSVGMQAGRADTQYF.

V and J are TRBV5-6 and TRBJ2-1, with 7 positions matching TRBD1. The J segment lost 14 bases and the V segment lost 9 bases, leaving 14 bases of the junction unmatched. The V gene's germline CDR1 is SGHDT and CDR2 YYEEEE. The CDR3 consists of 12 residues. CDR3: CANSPNRDSEFF. CDR3 sequence (DNA): TGTGCCAACAGTCCGAACCGGGACAGCGAGTTCTTC.

Points on this clonotype: One end of the junction fails to match germline, which may point to a read error. The rearrangement joins TRBV5-1 to TRBJ2-1, with a tentative D call TRBD2 (6 bases). The CDR3 is 14 amino acids. Germline lookup yields CDR1 SGHRS and CDR2 YFSETQ. Written as DNA, the CDR3 is TGTGCCAGCAGCCCCGGGACTGTGATGAATGAGCATTTCTTC. This codes for CASSPGTVMNEHFF.

Concerning this clonotype: One end of the junction varies from germline; a read error may be responsible. The V gene is TRBV11-2, the J gene TRBJ2-5, with 7 bases matching TRBD1. Germline V CDR1 and CDR2: SGHAT, FQNNGV. The CDR3 contains 15 residues. This chain's CDR3 is CASSLATGVGETQCF. The CDR3 nucleotides read TGTGCCAGCAGCCTAGCCACAGGGGTAGGAGAGACCCAATGCTTC.

Concerning this clonotype itself: At one end the junction does not follow the germline gene, possibly because of a read error. The chain combines TRBV6-6 with TRBJ1-3; D is uncertain. This CDR3 has 16 residues. Germline V CDR1 and CDR2: MNHNY, SVGAGI (reference sequence). CDR3 bases: TGTGCAAGCAGTCCCCGACATGGTAGGTCTGGAAACACCATATATTTT. Translation gives CASSPRHGRSGNTIYF.

Concerning this clonotype: One end of the junction fails to match germline, which may point to a read error. V gene TRBV2 combines with J gene TRBJ2-5; 10 nucleotides match TRBD2. This CDR3 has 19 residues. CDR1 is SNHLY and CDR2 is FYNNEI in the germline V gene. The CDR3 region is CASSAQGTLAGEGEETQHF. In DNA, the CDR3 is TGTGCCAGCAGCGCCCAGGGAACTCTAGCGGGAGAAGGAGAGGAGACCCAGCACTTC.

About this clonotype: At one of its ends the junction is not consistent with the germline gene, which may arise from a read error. The V gene is TRBV11-2, the J gene TRBJ1-6; the D is unclear. Germline CDR1 reads SGHAT; CDR2 reads FQNNGV. The CDR3 extends over 15 amino acids. CDR3 bases: TGTGCCAACAACTTAGCCTCGGGGAATAATTCACACCTCCACTTT. Translation: CANNLASGNNSHLHF.

This clonotype occurred a few times. One end of the junction fails to match germline, which may point to a read error. The chain joins TRBV5-1 to TRBJ2-3, with 8 bases that match TRBD2. The CDR3 covers 14 residues. CDR1 is SGHRS and CDR2 is YFSETQ in the germline V gene. Here the CDR3 DNA reads TGCACCAGCAGCCCCCGGCGGGGGGCAGATACGCAGTATTTT. Translated, it gives CTSSPRRGADTQYF. Together with reference TRBV5-1 and TRBJ2-3, the CDR3 gives the full variable domain: KAGVTQTPRYLIKTRGQQVTLSCSPISGHRSVSWYQQTPGQGLQFLFEYFSETQRNKGNFPGRFSGRQFSNSRSEMNVSTLELGDSALYLCTSSPRRGADTQYFGPGTRLTVL.

This clonotype has ten or more counts. The chain recombines TRBV20-1 with TRBJ2-1; TRBD2 agrees at 9 bases. This CDR3 contains 16 residues. V was clipped by 0 bases and J by 1 base; unmatched bases: 4. Germline values: CDR1 DFQATT, CDR2 SNEGSKA (reference sequence). CDR3 protein: CSAREISGRSYNEQFF. CDR3 bases: TGCAGTGCTAGAGAAATTAGCGGGAGATCCTACAATGAGCAGTTCTTC.

This chain connects TRBV11-3 to TRBJ1-1, with no clear D. Germline V lookup: CDR1 SGHNT, CDR2 YENEEA. Trimming took off 9 bases at V and 2 bases at J, with 13 bases between the two ends. The CDR3 loop spans 13 amino acids. CDR3 in DNA: TGTGCCAGGACTCGGAGAGCTAACACTGAAGCTTTCTTT. Protein: CARTRRANTEAFF.

The gene calls are TRBV11-3 and TRBJ2-3, with 7 bases aligning to TRBD1. Germline-derived CDR1 and CDR2 are SGHNT and YENEEA. V lost 5 bases and J lost 15; bases outside the gene matches: 23. There are 16 residues in the CDR3. The DNA of the CDR3 is TGTGCCAGCAGCCTTCGAGCAGGGGGAAGGATAGATACGCGATATTTT. Encoded protein: CASSLRAGGRIDTRYF.

As concerns this clonotype: Relative to the germline gene, one junction end is altered; a read error may explain this. The rearrangement uses TRBV6-5 and TRBJ2-6, with D tentatively TRBD1 or TRBD2 (5 bases each). The CDR3 length is 16 residues. The V gene's germline CDR1 is MNHEY and CDR2 SVGAGI. The CDR3 here is CASNWTQTSGANVLAF. Here the CDR3 DNA reads TGTGCCAGCAATTGGACTCAAACCTCTGGGGCCAACGTCCTGGCTTTC.

As to this clonotype: The germline gene is not matched at one end of the junction; a read error may be the cause. The gene calls are TRBV6-1 and TRBJ2-7; D unclear. The germline V gene has CDR1 MNHNS and CDR2 SASEGT. The CDR3 totals 11 residues. The CDR3 coding sequence is TGCGCCATCAGGCAGTCCTACGAGCAGTACTTC. It specifies CAIRQSYEQYF.

Comment on this clonotype: The junction shows a germline mismatch at one end, possibly a read error. CDR3 DNA: TGTGCCAGAAGCTTGCCATATTCTAGCGCCTACACCGGGGAGCTCTTTTTT. Encoded protein: CARSLPYSSAYTGELFF. The chain carries TRBV12-3 or TRBV12-4 and TRBJ2-2; perhaps TRBD2 as D (6 bases). This CDR3 is built from 17 residues.

The J gene is TRBJ2-7, the V gene TRBV6-5; D perhaps matches TRBD1 (5 bases). The CDR3 runs 16 residues. The germline V gene has CDR1 MNHEY and CDR2 SVGAGI. Trimming pared 2 bases from V and 10 bases from J, leaving 24 bases between. The CDR3 spells CASSYTLCPQGGEQYF. As DNA, the CDR3 is TGTGCCAGCAGTTACACTCTCTGTCCGCAGGGCGGCGAACAGTACTTC.

This clonotype came up a few times. V gene TRBV20-1 combines with J gene TRBJ2-7; maybe TRBD2 (6 bases). V was cut by 0 bases and J by 0 bases, with 12 bases left in between. Germline V lookup: CDR1 DFQATT, CDR2 SNEGSKA (reference sequence). CDR3 length: 15 residues. CDR3 in amino acids: CSARDVGGISYEQYF. The CDR3 nucleotides are TGCAGTGCTAGAGATGTTGGGGGGATCTCCTACGAGCAGTACTTC.

In the case of this clonotype: A junction boundary mismatches the germline segment, possibly from a read error. J is TRBJ2-7 and V is TRBV5-5; TRBD1 is a possible D gene (6 bases). The CDR3 is 13 residues long. The germline V gene has CDR1 SGHKS and CDR2 YYEKEE (reference sequence). CDR3 protein: CASSFNRAYKQYF. The CDR3, as DNA: TGTGCCAGCAGCTTCAACAGGGCCTACAAGCAGTACTTC.

For this clonotype: It is likely a read error, because the conserved phenylalanine at the end of the CDR3 is missing. The chain couples TRBV20-1 to TRBJ1-1; D ambiguous. The CDR3 totals 11 residues. The germline V and J ends were trimmed by 7 bases and 8 bases, with 14 bases remaining between them. From germline, CDR1 is DFQATT and CDR2 SNEGSKA (reference sequence). DNA of the CDR3: TGCAGTGTTCGCCCCCAGGAGGAAGCTTTCTAT. Translating it yields CSVRPQEEAFY.

As concerns this clonotype: Because the CDR3 is missing its conserved closing phenylalanine or tryptophan, this is likely a read error. The DNA is omitted, as the CDR3 cannot be located on it reliably, and the CDR3 follows TCRdb's listing. This chain uses TRBV11-2 with TRBJ2-3; TRBD1, as called in the table, went unchecked against the DNA. The CDR3 length equals 14 residues, ends included. Germline V gene sequence: CDR1 SGHAT, CDR2 FQNNGV. The CDR3: CASSLRNRGDTLYL.

Notes on this clonotype: Since a much larger clone is just one base distant, this may be a read error. V gene TRBV5-1 combines with J gene TRBJ1-5; TRBD1 is a possible D gene (5 bases). The ends were cut back, 2 bases at V and 5 bases at J, with 11 bases in the middle. The CDR3 runs 14 residues. CDR1 SGHRS and CDR2 YFSETQ come from the germline V gene. CDR3 sequence: CASSLRGGDQPQHF. CDR3 DNA: TGCGCCAGCAGCTTACGGGGCGGGGATCAGCCCCAGCATTTT.

This sequence joins TRBV6-5 and TRBJ1-4; no clear D gene. The CDR3 contains 15 residues. Germline V CDR1 and CDR2: MNHEY, SVGAGI. Between the trimmed V and J ends, which lost 9 bases and 0 bases, there was a span of 14 bases. The CDR3 coding sequence is TGTGCCAGTAGCTTTGATTACCCAACTAATGAAAAACTGTTTTTT. This codes for CASSFDYPTNEKLFF.

About this clonotype: A read error may account for a junction end that differs from germline. The gene calls are TRBV4-1 and TRBJ1-1; D remains ambiguous. The CDR3 extends over 14 amino acids. Germline V gene sequence: CDR1 MGHRA, CDR2 YSYEKL. CDR3 bases: TGCGCCAGCAGTCAAGTTGGAGGGAAGACTGAAGCTTTCTTT. Its protein product is CASSQVGGKTEAFF.

Comments on this clonotype: It may be a read error: a sequence one base away is much more abundant. The V gene is TRBV5-1, the J gene TRBJ2-7, with 9 bases lining up with TRBD1. This CDR3 has 16 residues. Germline V gives CDR1 SGHRS, CDR2 YFSETQ. The CDR3 region is CSSSLDRGPPSYEQYF. Here the CDR3 DNA reads TGCTCCAGCAGCTTGGACAGGGGACCCCCCTCCTACGAGCAGTACTTC.

As to this clonotype: The junction differs from germline at one of its ends, possibly a read error. The J gene is TRBJ1-5, the V gene TRBV7-8, with 8 nucleotides matching TRBD1. Germline lookup yields CDR1 SGHVS and CDR2 FQNEAQ. This CDR3 is built from 16 residues. CDR3 coding DNA: TGTGCCAACAGCCGGCAGGGGGCTTATAGAAATCAGCCCCAGCATTTT. Protein sequence: CANSRQGAYRNQPQHF.